Below are 25 T cell receptor beta chains sequenced from a single sample in a study of CD8+ T cells in alopecia areata. As for treatment: oral pan-JAK inhibitor, 5-10 mg twice daily. Isolated RNA was reverse transcribed into cDNA used as the sequencing template. Assay: immunoSEQ multiplex PCR; the TCRdb copy retains only in-frame clones and omits some. The table records 130,000 to 150,000 clones, around four fifths of them present only once. The sequencing used CD8+ T cells sorted from blood, collected at week 4, from a patient treated with tofacitinib. These TCRs come from a human donor with alopecia areata.

The rearrangement joins TRBV23-1 to TRBJ2-2, with D possibly being TRBD1 (5 bases). TRBV23-1 counts as an open reading frame of uncertain function. This CDR3 has 15 amino acids. The V gene lost 0 bases and the J gene lost 5 bases, with 10 bases spanning the gap. As DNA, the CDR3 is TGCGCCAGCAGTCAATCAAGGCAGGGTACCGGGGAGCTGTTTTTT. This codes for CASSQSRQGTGELFF.

This chain joins TRBV19 and TRBJ1-4, with a tentative D call TRBD1 (5 bases). The V end lost 6 bases, the J end lost 5 bases, and 13 bases lay between the germline ends. The CDR3 covers 14 residues. Germline values: CDR1 LNHDA, CDR2 SQIVND (reference sequence). The CDR3 DNA sequence: TGTGCCAGTAGCCGTGGGACCAGAAATGAAAAACTGTTTTTT. This gives the protein CASSRGTRNEKLFF.

The chain has TRBV7-6 and TRBJ1-5; no clear D. The CDR3 has 13 amino acids. Trimming cost V 2 bases and J 7 bases, with 9 bases left between them. The germline gives CDR1 SGHVS, CDR2 FNYEAQ. DNA for the CDR3: TGTGCCAGCAGCTTATCGCCTGGACAGCCCCAGCATTTT. Translated, it gives CASSLSPGQPQHF.

On this clone: One end of the junction fails to match germline, which may point to a read error. The J gene is TRBJ2-1, the V gene TRBV6-5, with 8 bases lining up with TRBD2. CDR3 length equals 14 residues. Germline CDR1 reads MNHEY; CDR2 reads SVGAGI. This CDR3 reads CASSYASFGTSLIF. The CDR3 DNA sequence: TGTGCCAGCAGTTACGCCTCATTCGGGACTAGTCTAATCTTC.

V usage is TRBV2 and J usage is TRBJ2-5; 12 bases agree with TRBD2. The CDR3 totals 15 residues. Germline-derived CDR1 and CDR2 are SNHLY and FYNNEI. The V and J ends lost 2 bases and 5 bases, in that order; junction bases with no gene match: 3. The CDR3 region has the DNA TGTGCCAGCAGTGAACTAGCGGGGGGGCTCGAGACCCAGTACTTC. This sequence encodes CASSELAGGLETQYF.

The chain joins TRBV19 to TRBJ2-1; no reliable D call. V was pared by 4 bases and J by 6 bases, with 4 bases between. Germline V gives CDR1 LNHDA, CDR2 SQIVND (reference sequence). The CDR3 extends over 11 amino acids. CDR3 sequence (DNA): TGTGCCAGTAGTACCCCCAATGAGCAGTTCTTC. Residues: CASSTPNEQFF.

The J gene is TRBJ1-1, the V gene TRBV4-1; D uncertain. Trimming removed 4 bases from V and 4 bases from J, with 7 bases in between. The CDR3 has 12 residues. The V gene's germline CDR1 is MGHRA and CDR2 YSYEKL. This CDR3 is CASSLGSTEAFF. CDR3 in DNA: TGCGCCAGCAGCCTGGGGTCCACTGAAGCTTTCTTT.

The chain combines TRBV4-1 with TRBJ2-3, with 10 bases that match TRBD2. Unmatched junction bases numbered 9, after V lost 3 bases and J lost 0 bases. CDR3 length: 18 residues. Germline V CDR1 and CDR2: MGHRA, YSYEKL. CDR3 region: CASSQRGAGGISTDTQYF. CDR3 DNA: TGCGCCAGCAGCCAGCGAGGAGCGGGGGGGATTAGCACAGATACGCAGTATTTT.

The chain combines TRBV11-2 with TRBJ2-2; TRBD1 is a possible D gene (6 bases). V was pared by 2 bases and J by 0 bases, with 19 bases between. The CDR3 has 19 amino acids. Germline CDR1 SGHAT, CDR2 FQNNGV. The CDR3: CASSLNLGIGQSNTGELFF. For the CDR3, the DNA is TGTGCCAGCAGCTTAAATCTCGGTATAGGACAGTCGAACACCGGGGAGCTGTTTTTT.

The chain has TRBV11-2 and TRBJ2-5; 13 bases map to TRBD2. Per germline, CDR1 SGHAT and CDR2 FQNNGV. V was clipped by 0 bases and J by 5 bases; unmatched bases: 6. The CDR3 runs 17 residues. CDR3 region: CASSLEATSGGRETQYF. For the CDR3, the DNA is TGTGCCAGCAGCTTAGAGGCGACTAGCGGGGGGAGGGAGACCCAGTACTTC.

CDR3 sequence: CASSPSRLAVYVDTQYF. The CDR3 nucleotides are TGCGCCAGCAGCCCCTCCCGACTAGCGGTCTATGTGGATACGCAGTATTTT. The chain couples TRBV5-1 to TRBJ2-3, with TRBD2 matching 9 bases. The germline V gene has CDR1 SGHRS and CDR2 YFSETQ. Germline trimming cut 4 bases from V and 6 bases from J; bases unmatched to any gene: 15. The CDR3 length is 17 residues.

V gene TRBV7-8 combines with J gene TRBJ2-1; TRBD2 agrees at 11 bases. J gave up 6 bases and V 1 base, and 2 bases lay outside the gene matches. The germline V gene encodes CDR1 SGHVS and CDR2 FQNEAQ. This CDR3 has 15 amino acids. The CDR3 loop reads CASSLGTSGRNEQFF. The CDR3 bases are TGTGCCAGCAGCTTAGGGACTAGCGGGCGCAATGAGCAGTTCTTC.

The chain has TRBV15 and TRBJ1-1; possibly TRBD1 for D (6 bases). The CDR3 length is 13 residues. The germline V gene encodes CDR1 LNHNV and CDR2 YYDKDF (reference sequence). Trimming took 0 bases from V and 10 from J, leaving 12 bases between them. CDR3: CATSRDSGGRAFF. As DNA, the CDR3 is TGTGCCACCAGCAGAGATTCCGGGGGCAGAGCTTTCTTT.

The chain employs TRBV11-2 and TRBJ2-3; 8 positions match TRBD2. Trimming removed 7 bases from V and 2 bases from J; junction bases left unmatched: 5. The CDR3 covers 14 residues. Germline CDR1 is SGHAT and CDR2 is FQNNGV. The CDR3 DNA follows: TGTGCCAGCAACGGGGGGGCCTACACAGATACGCAGTATTTT. This gives the protein CASNGGAYTDTQYF.

The chain employs TRBV2 and TRBJ1-2; D not resolved. The CDR3 extends over 13 amino acids. The V end was cut by 7 bases, the J end by 0 bases, with 9 bases between. From germline, CDR1 is SNHLY and CDR2 FYNNEI. CDR3 bases: TGTGCCAGCATGGGTTTTTCTAACTATGGCTACACCTTC. This encodes CASMGFSNYGYTF.

This clone was observed a handful of times. The CDR3 DNA is TGCAGCGCCAATACAGGGCTAGAGACCCAGTACTTC. Residues: CSANTGLETQYF. J is TRBJ2-5 and V is TRBV29-1; possibly TRBD1 for D (6 bases). The CDR3 is 12 amino acids. The germline gives CDR1 SQVTM, CDR2 ANQGSEA. Trimming pared 7 bases from V and 4 bases from J, leaving 13 bases between.

Regarding this clone: This sample also contains other DNA sequences that code for the same CDR3. The J gene is TRBJ1-5, the V gene TRBV30, with 10 positions matching TRBD1. Germline CDR1 GTSNPN, CDR2 SVGIG (reference sequence). After removal of 1 base from V and 4 bases from J, the junction contained 1 base not matched to a gene. The CDR3 is 14 residues long. In DNA form, the CDR3 reads TGTGCCTGGAGTGCGGGACAGGGGAATCAGCCCCAGCATTTT. Translating gives CAWSAGQGNQPQHF.

The table lists this clone with a few counts. The J gene is TRBJ2-3, the V gene TRBV19; D is undetermined. V shed 11 bases and J shed 2 bases, with 11 bases lying between them. The germline gives CDR1 LNHDA, CDR2 SQIVND (reference sequence). The CDR3 is made up of 12 amino acids. CDR3 loop: CASGPVTDTQYF. CDR3 nucleotide sequence: TGTGCCTCTGGCCCGGTCACAGATACGCAGTATTTT.

This chain joins TRBV18 and TRBJ2-7; 8 nucleotides line up with TRBD1. The V segment lost 3 bases and the J segment 2 bases; nucleotides outside the gene matches: 6. The CDR3 loop spans 15 amino acids. The germline V gene has CDR1 KGHSH and CDR2 LQKENI. CDR3 amino acids: CASSPYDRGAYEQYF. The DNA for the CDR3 is TGTGCCAGCTCACCGTACGACAGGGGCGCCTACGAGCAGTACTTC.

This clone has just a few counts. This chain connects TRBV10-3 to TRBJ2-5; D gene uncertain. Germline CDR1 and CDR2: ENHRY and SYGVKD. The CDR3 is 15 amino acids. V lost 10 bases and J lost 5, with 23 bases in between. The CDR3 is CATGLPPLQQETQYF. CDR3 in DNA: TGTGCCACCGGCCTTCCGCCCCTCCAACAGGAGACCCAGTACTTC.

V gene TRBV9 combines with J gene TRBJ1-2; D not certain. Germline V gene data show CDR1 as SGDLS and CDR2 as YYNGEE. V was clipped by 3 bases and J by 0 bases, with 18 bases between them. This CDR3 has 17 amino acids. Here the CDR3 reads CASSASTLTVANYGYTF. For the CDR3, the DNA is TGTGCCAGCAGCGCCTCCACTTTGACGGTAGCTAACTATGGCTACACCTTC.

V is TRBV23-1 and J is TRBJ1-5; tentative D call: TRBD1 (5 bases). Being an ORF, TRBV23-1 has a function that is uncertain. There are 17 residues in the CDR3. The germline V and J ends were trimmed by 8 bases and 0 bases, with 20 bases remaining between them. The CDR3 loop is CASPLVEGHYSNQPQHF. The CDR3 region has the DNA TGCGCCAGCCCCCTGGTGGAGGGGCACTATAGCAATCAGCCCCAGCATTTT.

This clone was seen a handful of times. This sequence joins TRBV7-9 and TRBJ2-3; D is possibly TRBD1 or TRBD2 (5 bases each). Germline CDR1 reads SEHNR; CDR2 reads FQNEAQ (reference sequence). V dropped 2 bases and J dropped 2 bases, with 17 bases sitting between them. The CDR3 is made up of 17 amino acids. The CDR3 DNA reads TGTGCCAGCAGCTTATTAGCCGGGGCAGCCCTCACAGATACGCAGTATTTT. Its protein is CASSLLAGAALTDTQYF.

The CDR3: CASSEFGGRLLETQYF. CDR3 sequence (DNA): TGTGCCAGCAGTGAGTTCGGGGGGCGCCTTTTGGAGACCCAGTACTTC. This chain uses TRBV2 with TRBJ2-5, with a weak D call TRBD2 (7 bases). Per germline, CDR1 SNHLY and CDR2 FYNNEI. V lost 3 bases and J lost 5, with 19 bases in between. There are 16 residues in the CDR3.

J is TRBJ1-1 and V is TRBV5-1; unclear D gene. The germline CDR1 and CDR2 sequences are SGHRS and YFSETQ. The CDR3 length is 14 residues. V lost 3 bases, J lost 0 bases, and 9 bases lay in between. The CDR3 protein is CASSYRHLNTEAFF. CDR3 coding DNA: TGCGCCAGCAGCTATCGGCATCTGAACACTGAAGCTTTCTTT.